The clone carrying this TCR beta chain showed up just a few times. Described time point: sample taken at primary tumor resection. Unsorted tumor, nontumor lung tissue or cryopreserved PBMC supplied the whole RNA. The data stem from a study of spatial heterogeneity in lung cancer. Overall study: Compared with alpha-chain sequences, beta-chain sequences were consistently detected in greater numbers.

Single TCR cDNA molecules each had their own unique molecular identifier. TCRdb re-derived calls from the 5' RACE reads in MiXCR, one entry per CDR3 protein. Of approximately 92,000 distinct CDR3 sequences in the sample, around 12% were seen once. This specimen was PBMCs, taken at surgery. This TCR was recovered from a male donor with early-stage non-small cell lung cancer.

CDR3: CASSLGTGNTGELFF. The DNA for the CDR3 is TGTGCCAGCAGTTTAGGCACGGGGAACACCGGGGAGCTGTTTTTT. The V call is TRBV12-3 or TRBV12-4, the J call TRBJ2-2; D unresolved. Trimming stripped 1 base from V and 1 base from J, with 7 bases between. The CDR3 runs 15 residues.